This is a list of T cell receptor beta chains from one sample in a study of OX40 agonist ivuxolimab in advanced cancers. Generated by immunoSEQ multiplex PCR, the TCRdb table keeps only in-frame clones and is missing some. The sample contains some 70,000 clones, roughly 88% of which appear only once. Material: CD4+ or CD8+ T cells sorted from blood, obtained in a trial of the OX40 agonist ivuxolimab. These receptors were collected from an adult with an advanced solid tumor such as melanoma, head and neck, liver or kidney cancer. The CDR3 runs from the conserved cysteine through the conserved F or W. A D gene is named only where the DNA matches it firmly. A row's size may be missing; if present it is once, few, many or a size class.

>once|TRBJ1-1|-|TRBV4-3
CASSPSPTGPNTEAFF
TGCGCCAGCAGCCCGTCCCCGACAGGACCGAACACTGAAGCTTTCTTT
>-|TRBJ1-6|-|TRBV30
CAWSVSGVGSPLHF
TGTGCCTGGAGTGTCTCGGGGGTAGGTTCACCCCTCCACTTT
>-|TRBJ1-1|-|TRBV19
CASSNSPGTLGEAFF
TGTGCCAGTAGTAACTCCCCCGGGACACTAGGGGAAGCTTTCTTT
>-|TRBJ2-3|-|TRBV9
CASSEQGVDTQYF
TGTGCCAGCAGCGAACAGGGAGTGGATACGCAGTATTTT
>-|TRBJ1-4|-|TRBV28
CAVMASEKLFF
TGTGCTGTGATGGCCAGCGAAAAACTGTTTTTT
>-|TRBJ1-2|TRBD1|TRBV5-1
CASSLTGGDSHGYTF
TGCGCCAGCAGCTTGACAGGGGGAGATTCGCATGGCTACACCTTC
>-|TRBJ1-2|TRBD1|TRBV10-2
CASSDGTGYGYTF
TGCGCCAGCAGTGACGGGACAGGCTATGGCTACACCTTC
>-|TRBJ2-7|TRBD2|TRBV7-6
CASSLAGTRRHEQYF
TGTGCCAGCAGCTTGGCCGGGACTAGGAGGCACGAGCAGTACTTC
>-|TRBJ2-5|-|TRBV9
CASSVAPTSLGETQYF
TGTGCCAGCAGCGTAGCCCCAACTAGCCTAGGGGAGACCCAGTACTTC
>-|TRBJ2-7|-|TRBV11-3
CASSPTTGATYEQYF
TGTGCCAGCAGCCCGACTACAGGAGCCACCTACGAGCAGTACTTC
>-|TRBJ2-3|-|TRBV28
CASSLRMWGTDTQYF
TGTGCCAGCAGTCTCCGGATGTGGGGCACAGATACGCAGTATTTT
>once|TRBJ1-6|-|TRBV18
CASSPWTDNSPLHF
TGTGCCAGCTCACCTTGGACAGATAATTCACCCCTCCACTTT